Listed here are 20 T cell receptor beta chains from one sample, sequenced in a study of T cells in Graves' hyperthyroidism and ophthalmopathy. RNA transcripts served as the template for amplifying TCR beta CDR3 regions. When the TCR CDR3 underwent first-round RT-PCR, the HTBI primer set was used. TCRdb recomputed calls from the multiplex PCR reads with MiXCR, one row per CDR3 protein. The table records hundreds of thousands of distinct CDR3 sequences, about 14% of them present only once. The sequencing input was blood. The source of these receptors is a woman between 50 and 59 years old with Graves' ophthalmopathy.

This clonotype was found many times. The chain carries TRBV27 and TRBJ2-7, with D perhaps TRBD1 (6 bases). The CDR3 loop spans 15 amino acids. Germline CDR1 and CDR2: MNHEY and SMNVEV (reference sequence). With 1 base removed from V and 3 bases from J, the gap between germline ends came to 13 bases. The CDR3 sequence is CASSLFGQMIYEQYF. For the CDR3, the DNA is TGTGCCAGCAGTTTATTTGGACAGATGATCTACGAGCAGTACTTC.

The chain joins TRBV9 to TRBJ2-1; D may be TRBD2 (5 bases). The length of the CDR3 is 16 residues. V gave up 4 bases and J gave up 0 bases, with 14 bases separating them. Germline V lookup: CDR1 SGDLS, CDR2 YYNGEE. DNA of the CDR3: TGTGCCAGCAGCCCCCCCGGAGCGGTCTCCTACAATGAGCAGTTCTTC. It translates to CASSPPGAVSYNEQFF.

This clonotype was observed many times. The CDR3 DNA follows: TGTGCCATCAGCAGGGGACAGTACGAGCAGTACTTC. The encoded protein is CAISRGQYEQYF. V is TRBV10-3 and J is TRBJ2-7, with 7 positions matching TRBD1. Germline V gene data show CDR1 as ENHRY and CDR2 as SYGVKD. The CDR3 has 12 amino acids. The ends lost 6 bases at V and 4 bases at J; junction bases unmatched: 3.

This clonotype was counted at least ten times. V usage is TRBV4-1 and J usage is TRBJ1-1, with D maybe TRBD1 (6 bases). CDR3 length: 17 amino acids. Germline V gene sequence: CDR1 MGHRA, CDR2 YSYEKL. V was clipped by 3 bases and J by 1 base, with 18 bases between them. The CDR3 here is CASSQNRPQGRNTEAFF. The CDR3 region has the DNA TGCGCCAGCAGCCAGAACCGACCACAGGGTCGGAACACTGAAGCTTTCTTT.

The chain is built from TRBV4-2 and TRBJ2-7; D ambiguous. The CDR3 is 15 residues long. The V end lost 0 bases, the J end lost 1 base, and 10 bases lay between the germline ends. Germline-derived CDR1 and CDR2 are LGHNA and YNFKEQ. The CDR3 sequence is CASSQDPAWSYEQYF. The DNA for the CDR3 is TGTGCCAGCAGCCAAGATCCTGCGTGGTCCTACGAGCAGTACTTC.

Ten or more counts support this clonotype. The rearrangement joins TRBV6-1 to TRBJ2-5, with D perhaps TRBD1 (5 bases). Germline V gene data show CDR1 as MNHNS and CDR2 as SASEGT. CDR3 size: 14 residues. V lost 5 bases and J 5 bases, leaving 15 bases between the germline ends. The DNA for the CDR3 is TGTGCCAGCAGTCCATGGACACCTCGGGAGACCCAGTACTTC. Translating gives CASSPWTPRETQYF.

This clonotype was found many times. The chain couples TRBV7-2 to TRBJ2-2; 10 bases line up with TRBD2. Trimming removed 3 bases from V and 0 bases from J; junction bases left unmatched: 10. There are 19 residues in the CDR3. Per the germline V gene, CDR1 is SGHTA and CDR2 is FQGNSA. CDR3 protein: CASSFPSGRSGANTGELFF. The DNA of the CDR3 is TGTGCCAGCAGCTTTCCTAGCGGGAGAAGTGGGGCGAACACCGGGGAGCTGTTTTTT. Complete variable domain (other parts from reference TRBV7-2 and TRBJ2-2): GAGVSQSPSNKVTEKGKDVELRCDPISGHTALYWYRQSLGQGLEFLIYFQGNSAPDKSGLPSDRFSAERTGGSVSTLTIQRTQQEDSAVYLCASSFPSGRSGANTGELFFGEGSRLTVL.

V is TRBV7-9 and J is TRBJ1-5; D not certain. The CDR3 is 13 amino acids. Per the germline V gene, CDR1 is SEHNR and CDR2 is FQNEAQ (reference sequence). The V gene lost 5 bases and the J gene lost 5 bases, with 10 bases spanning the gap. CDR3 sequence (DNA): TGTGCCAGCAGCCCACGATGGGATCAGCCCCAGCATTTT. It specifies CASSPRWDQPQHF.

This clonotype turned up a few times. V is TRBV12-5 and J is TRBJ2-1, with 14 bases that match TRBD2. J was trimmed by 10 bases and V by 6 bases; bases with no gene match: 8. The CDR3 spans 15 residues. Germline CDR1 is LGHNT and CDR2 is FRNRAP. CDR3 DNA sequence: TGTGCTAGTGGCCTAGGACTAGCGGGAGGCGGGGAGCAGTTCTTC. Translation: CASGLGLAGGGEQFF.

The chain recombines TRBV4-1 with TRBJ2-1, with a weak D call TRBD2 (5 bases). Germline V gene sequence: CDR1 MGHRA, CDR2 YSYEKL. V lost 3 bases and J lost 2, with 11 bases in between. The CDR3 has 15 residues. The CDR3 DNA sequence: TGCGCCAGCAGCCAGCTTACTAGGACCTACAATGAGCAGTTCTTC. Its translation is CASSQLTRTYNEQFF.

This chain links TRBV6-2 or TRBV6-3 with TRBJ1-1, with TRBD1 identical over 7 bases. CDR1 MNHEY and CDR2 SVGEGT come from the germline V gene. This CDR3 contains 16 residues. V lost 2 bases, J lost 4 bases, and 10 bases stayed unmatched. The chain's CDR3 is CASSYAPQAGGTEAFF. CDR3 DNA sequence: TGTGCCAGCAGTTACGCGCCCCAGGCAGGGGGCACTGAAGCTTTCTTT.

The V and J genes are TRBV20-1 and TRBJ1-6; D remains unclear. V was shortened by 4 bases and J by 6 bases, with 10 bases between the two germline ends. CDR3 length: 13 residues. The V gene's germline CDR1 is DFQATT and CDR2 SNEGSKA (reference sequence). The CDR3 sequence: CSAMGIPNSPLHF. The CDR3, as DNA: TGCAGTGCTATGGGGATCCCTAATTCACCCCTCCACTTT.

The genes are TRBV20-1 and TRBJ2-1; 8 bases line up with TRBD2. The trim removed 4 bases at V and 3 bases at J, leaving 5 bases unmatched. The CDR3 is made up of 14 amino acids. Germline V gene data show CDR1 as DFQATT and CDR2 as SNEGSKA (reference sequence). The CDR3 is CSAKPGTSYNEQFF. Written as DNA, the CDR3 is TGCAGTGCTAAGCCCGGGACTAGCTACAATGAGCAGTTCTTC.

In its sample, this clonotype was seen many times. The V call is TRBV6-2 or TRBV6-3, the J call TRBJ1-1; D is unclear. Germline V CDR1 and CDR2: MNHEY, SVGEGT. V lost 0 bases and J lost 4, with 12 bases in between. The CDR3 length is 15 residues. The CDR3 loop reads CASSYSFRRGTEAFF. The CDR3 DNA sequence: TGTGCCAGCAGTTACTCTTTCAGGAGAGGCACTGAAGCTTTCTTT.

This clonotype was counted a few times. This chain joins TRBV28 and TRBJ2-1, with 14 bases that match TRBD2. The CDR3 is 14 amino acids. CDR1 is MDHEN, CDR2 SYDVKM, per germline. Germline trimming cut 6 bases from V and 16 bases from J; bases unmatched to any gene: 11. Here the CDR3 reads CASSPGLAGAGQFF. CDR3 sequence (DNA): TGTGCCAGCAGCCCGGGACTAGCGGGAGCCGGGCAATTCTTC.

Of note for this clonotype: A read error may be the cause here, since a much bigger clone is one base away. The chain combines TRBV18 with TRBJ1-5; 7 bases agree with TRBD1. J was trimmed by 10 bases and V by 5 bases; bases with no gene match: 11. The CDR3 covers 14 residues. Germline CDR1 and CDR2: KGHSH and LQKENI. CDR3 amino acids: CASSRTGEGYPQHF. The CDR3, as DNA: TGTGCCAGCTCAAGGACAGGAGAAGGTTACCCCCAGCATTTT. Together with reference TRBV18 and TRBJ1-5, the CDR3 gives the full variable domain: NAGVMQNPRHLVRRRGQEARLRCSPMKGHSHVYWYRQLPEEGLKFMVYLQKENIIDESGMPKERFSAEFPKEGPSILRIQQVVRGDSAAYFCASSRTGEGYPQHFGDGTRLSIL.

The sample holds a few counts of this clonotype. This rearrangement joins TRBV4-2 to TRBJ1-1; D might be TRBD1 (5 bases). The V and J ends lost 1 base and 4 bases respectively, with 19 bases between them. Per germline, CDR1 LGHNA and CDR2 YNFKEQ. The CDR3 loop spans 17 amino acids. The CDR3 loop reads CASSQAGGWGVVTEAFF. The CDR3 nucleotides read TGTGCCAGCAGCCAAGCCGGGGGATGGGGCGTCGTCACTGAAGCTTTCTTT.

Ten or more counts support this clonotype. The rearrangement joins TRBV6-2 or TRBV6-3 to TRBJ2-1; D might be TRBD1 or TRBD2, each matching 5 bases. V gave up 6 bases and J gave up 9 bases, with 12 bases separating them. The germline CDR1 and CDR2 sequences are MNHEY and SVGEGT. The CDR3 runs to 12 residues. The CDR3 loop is CASSPPGTEQFF. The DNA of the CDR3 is TGTGCCAGCAGCCCCCCTGGGACTGAGCAGTTCTTC.

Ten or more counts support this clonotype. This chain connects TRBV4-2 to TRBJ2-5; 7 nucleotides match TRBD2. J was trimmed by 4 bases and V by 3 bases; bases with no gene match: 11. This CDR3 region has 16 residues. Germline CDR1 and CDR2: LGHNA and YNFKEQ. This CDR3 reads CASSQGGLGLRETQYF. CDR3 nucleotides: TGTGCCAGCAGCCAGGGCGGACTAGGCCTACGAGAGACCCAGTACTTC.

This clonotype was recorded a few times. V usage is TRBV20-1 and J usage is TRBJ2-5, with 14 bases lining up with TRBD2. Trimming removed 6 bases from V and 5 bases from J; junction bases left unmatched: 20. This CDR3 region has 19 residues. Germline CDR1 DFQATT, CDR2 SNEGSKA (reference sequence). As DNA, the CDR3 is TGCAGTGCAGTCCGCGGGAGGGGACTAGCGGGAGCTGGGCGGGAGACCCAGTACTTC. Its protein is CSAVRGRGLAGAGRETQYF.